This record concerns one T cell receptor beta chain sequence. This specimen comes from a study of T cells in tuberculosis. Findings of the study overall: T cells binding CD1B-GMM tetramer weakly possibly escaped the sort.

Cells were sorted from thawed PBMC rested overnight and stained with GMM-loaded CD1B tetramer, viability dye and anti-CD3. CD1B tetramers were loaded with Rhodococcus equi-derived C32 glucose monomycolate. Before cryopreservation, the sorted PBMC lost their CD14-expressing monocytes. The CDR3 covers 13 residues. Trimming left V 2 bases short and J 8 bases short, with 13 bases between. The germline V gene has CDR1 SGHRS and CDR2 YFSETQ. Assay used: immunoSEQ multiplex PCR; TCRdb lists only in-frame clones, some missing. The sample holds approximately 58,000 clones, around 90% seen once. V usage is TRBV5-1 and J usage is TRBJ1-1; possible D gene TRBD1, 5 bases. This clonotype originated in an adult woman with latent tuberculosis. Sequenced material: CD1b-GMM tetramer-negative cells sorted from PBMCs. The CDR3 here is CASSLGGTDEAFF. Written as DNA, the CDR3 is TGCGCCAGCAGCTTAGGAGGGACGGACGAAGCTTTCTTT.